The 22 T cell receptor beta chains given below trace back to one sample, sequenced in a study of shared clonotypes between healthy human individuals. TCRdb's copy holds only in-frame clones and misses some; the assay was immunoSEQ multiplex PCR. The sample records about 470,000 clones, about 85% being singletons. Sequences were obtained from PBMCs. These TCRs come from a woman aged 40 to 50 in good health. Some clones in this sample may be carry-over from other donors' samples.

The chain carries TRBV7-9 and TRBJ2-1; 8 bases line up with TRBD2. There are 16 residues in the CDR3. The V gene's germline CDR1 is SEHNR and CDR2 FQNEAQ (reference sequence). The J segment lost 8 bases and the V segment lost 5 bases, leaving 14 bases of the junction unmatched. CDR3 residues: CASSARFGRALDEQFF. The CDR3 DNA follows: TGTGCCAGCAGCGCCCGATTCGGGAGGGCCTTGGATGAGCAGTTCTTC.

On this clone itself: This sequence is one base from a far larger clone and is likely a read error. The sample carries other DNA sequences with the same CDR3. The chain joins TRBV5-1 to TRBJ1-1, with a weak D call TRBD1 (5 bases). V lost 4 bases and J lost 5, with 15 bases in between. The CDR3 is 14 amino acids. In germline, CDR1 is SGHRS, CDR2 YFSETQ. CDR3 sequence reads: CASSPRGAWTEAFF. For the CDR3, the DNA is TGCGCCAGCAGCCCTCGAGGGGCTTGGACTGAAGCTTTCTTT.

This clone showed up just once. The chain couples TRBV5-8 to TRBJ1-4; unclear D gene. Trimming stripped 4 bases from V and 6 bases from J, with 13 bases between. Germline V gives CDR1 SGHTS, CDR2 YDEGEE. The CDR3 is 14 residues long. The CDR3 nucleotides read TGTGCCAGCAGCACCGGGTTATTCGATGAAAAACTGTTTTTT. This translates into CASSTGLFDEKLFF.

The rearrangement uses TRBV4-3 and TRBJ2-1; 13 nucleotides align to TRBD2. V dropped 8 bases and J dropped 4; count of bases not matched to a gene: 11. CDR3 length: 17 residues. Germline assignment: CDR1 LGHNA and CDR2 YSLEER. This CDR3 is CASLRTSGSFTYNEQFF. For the CDR3, the DNA is TGCGCCAGCCTCAGGACTAGCGGGAGTTTTACGTACAATGAGCAGTTCTTC.

This clone was found a few times. The CDR3 reads CSVEAGAGTEAFF. The CDR3 region has the DNA TGCAGCGTTGAAGCGGGGGCGGGGACTGAAGCTTTCTTT. The genes are TRBV29-1 and TRBJ1-1; D possibly corresponds to TRBD1 (6 bases). Between the trimmed V and J ends, which lost 1 base and 5 bases, there was a span of 11 bases. The CDR3 length is 13 residues. Germline CDR1 and CDR2: SQVTM and ANQGSEA.

The V gene is TRBV28, the J gene TRBJ1-2, with D hard to call. V was cut by 3 bases and J by 3 bases, with 8 bases left in between. Per germline, CDR1 MDHEN and CDR2 SYDVKM. This CDR3 region has 13 residues. CDR3 in amino acids: CASSFRAHYGYTF. In nucleotides, the CDR3 is TGTGCCAGCAGTTTCCGGGCCCACTATGGCTACACCTTC.

The V gene is TRBV4-1, the J gene TRBJ2-1, with 12 bases matching TRBD2. The CDR3 covers 17 residues. V lost 3 bases to trimming and J lost 4 bases; unmatched junction nucleotides: 7. Germline CDR1 reads MGHRA; CDR2 reads YSYEKL. Written as DNA, the CDR3 is TGCGCCAGCAGCCAGGGGACCGGGACTAGCGGGTACAATGAGCAGTTCTTC. Residues: CASSQGTGTSGYNEQFF.

The chain recombines TRBV27 with TRBJ2-7; D assignment may be TRBD1 or TRBD2 (5 bases each). The CDR3 is 14 amino acids. The germline gives CDR1 MNHEY, CDR2 SMNVEV (reference sequence). Trimming cost V 5 bases and J 2 bases, with 13 bases left between them. The CDR3 loop is CASSPPGATYEQYF. In DNA form, the CDR3 reads TGTGCCAGCAGTCCCCCCGGGGCCACCTACGAGCAGTACTTC.

This clone showed up just once. The chain uses TRBV25-1 and TRBJ1-1; TRBD1 is a possible D gene (5 bases). The CDR3 is 17 amino acids. In germline, CDR1 is MGHDK, CDR2 SYGVNS. V dropped 2 bases and J dropped 1 base, with 17 bases sitting between them. CDR3: CASSERGTDIKNTEAFF. In DNA, the CDR3 is TGTGCCAGCAGTGAAAGGGGAACCGATATTAAGAACACTGAAGCTTTCTTT.

This clone was observed a handful of times. V gene TRBV10-3 combines with J gene TRBJ2-5; TRBD2 agrees at 7 bases. V gave up 0 bases and J gave up 3 bases; unmatched junction bases: 1. Germline V CDR1 and CDR2: ENHRY, SYGVKD. This CDR3 region has 14 residues. DNA of the CDR3: TGTGCCATCAGTGAGTCGGGAGGGGAAGAGACCCAGTACTTC. This gives the protein CAISESGGEETQYF.

This clone was detected only once. One junction end does not reproduce the germline sequence, and a read error may be involved. The gene calls are TRBV7-2 and TRBJ2-1; D is perhaps TRBD1 (6 bases). The germline gives CDR1 SGHTA, CDR2 FQGNSA. There are 12 residues in the CDR3. In DNA, the CDR3 is TGTGCCAGCAGCACAGGGTACAATGAGCGGTTCTTC. This encodes CASSTGYNERFF.

This clone was seen at least ten times. The genes are TRBV27 and TRBJ1-4; D might be TRBD1 (5 bases). This CDR3 region has 20 residues. Trimming took off 5 bases at V and 11 bases at J, with 36 bases between the two ends. The germline V gene has CDR1 MNHEY and CDR2 SMNVEV (reference sequence). Written as DNA, the CDR3 is TGTGCCAGCAGTGCCACCTCCCTCCGCAGCATGGGCAGGGCCGGGGGGAAACTGTTTTTT. Translation: CASSATSLRSMGRAGGKLFF.

There are a few counts of this clone. The CDR3 nucleotides are TGCGCCAGCAGCGATCGGACTAGCAAAGAGACCCAGTACTTC. Protein sequence: CASSDRTSKETQYF. The V gene is TRBV5-1, the J gene TRBJ2-5, with 8 bases lining up with TRBD2. The CDR3 length is 14 residues. Germline V gene lookup returns CDR1 SGHRS and CDR2 YFSETQ. V lost 4 bases, J lost 3 bases, and 5 bases stayed unmatched.

The gene calls are TRBV28 and TRBJ2-5; no clear D gene. Germline lookup yields CDR1 MDHEN and CDR2 SYDVKM. CDR3 length: 15 residues. Between the trimmed V and J ends, which lost 2 bases and 5 bases, there was a span of 15 bases. CDR3 in DNA: TGTGCCAGCAGTTTAAGCACCCCAGGTTTGGAGACCCAGTACTTC. Translation gives CASSLSTPGLETQYF.

The chain joins TRBV5-8 to TRBJ2-5; 9 bases fit TRBD1. The trim removed 7 bases at V and 0 bases at J, leaving 4 bases unmatched. This CDR3 spans 14 amino acids. Germline V CDR1 and CDR2: SGHTS, YDEGEE. This CDR3 reads CASGTGPYQETQYF. The CDR3, as DNA: TGTGCCAGCGGGACAGGGCCTTACCAAGAGACCCAGTACTTC.

This rearrangement joins TRBV4-1 to TRBJ2-1, with a weak D call TRBD2 (6 bases). V was clipped by 6 bases and J by 5 bases, with 14 bases between them. Germline V gene lookup returns CDR1 MGHRA and CDR2 YSYEKL. The CDR3 is 14 amino acids. The CDR3 DNA follows: TGCGCCAGCAGTCAGGGACTCGCGAACAATGAGCAGTTCTTC. Its protein is CASSQGLANNEQFF.

CDR3 protein: CASSLGNEQFF. The CDR3 DNA follows: TGTGCCAGTAGCCTTGGGAATGAGCAGTTCTTC. This chain connects TRBV19 to TRBJ2-1, with D hard to call. From germline, CDR1 is LNHDA and CDR2 SQIVND (reference sequence). The CDR3 is 11 amino acids. Between the trimmed V and J ends, which lost 6 bases and 7 bases, there was a span of 7 bases.

This rearrangement joins TRBV4-3 to TRBJ1-5; D call uncertain. CDR1 is LGHNA and CDR2 is YSLEER in the germline V gene. The CDR3 sequence is 14 residues long. Trimming removed 0 bases from V and 2 bases from J, with 5 bases in between. DNA of the CDR3: TGCGCCAGCAGCCAAGAACACGGCAATCAGCCCCAGCATTTT. It codes for CASSQEHGNQPQHF.

The V and J genes are TRBV2 and TRBJ1-2; no clear D gene. With 2 bases removed from V and 4 bases from J, the gap between germline ends came to 8 bases. The CDR3 is made up of 13 amino acids. Germline V lookup: CDR1 SNHLY, CDR2 FYNNEI. As DNA, the CDR3 is TGTGCCAGCAGTGAAAGTAGCTCCTATGGCTACACCTTC. It is translated as CASSESSSYGYTF.

J is TRBJ2-1 and V is TRBV4-1; D is perhaps TRBD2 (6 bases). This CDR3 spans 16 amino acids. Germline assignment: CDR1 MGHRA and CDR2 YSYEKL. Deletions cut 0 bases from V and 0 bases from J, with 9 bases between. CDR3: CASSQEIAASYNEQFF. Written as DNA, the CDR3 is TGCGCCAGCAGCCAAGAAATAGCGGCCTCCTACAATGAGCAGTTCTTC.

The chain couples TRBV6-5 to TRBJ1-5; the D gene is possibly TRBD1 (5 bases). There are 14 residues in the CDR3. The V gene's germline CDR1 is MNHEY and CDR2 SVGAGI. Trimming removed 6 bases from V and 6 bases from J, with 15 bases in between. The CDR3 DNA reads TGTGCCAGCAGCAACAGCGGGGGTAGTCAGCCCCAGCATTTT. The encoded protein is CASSNSGGSQPQHF.

This chain links TRBV18 with TRBJ2-3; either TRBD1 or TRBD2 may supply D (6 bases each). V lost 4 bases to trimming and J lost 1 base, with 15 bases between them. The CDR3 length is 16 residues. The germline V gene encodes CDR1 KGHSH and CDR2 LQKENI. CDR3 nucleotides: TGTGCCAGCTCACGGAACGGGGGCCAAGGCACAGATACGCAGTATTTT. This gives the protein CASSRNGGQGTDTQYF.